What follows are 10 T cell receptor beta chains derived from one specimen sequenced in a study of neurological immune-mediated disorders. TCRdb ran MiXCR on the 5' RACE reads and lists one entry per CDR3 protein. Here the sample spans about 80,000 distinct CDR3 sequences, about 9% being singletons. The specimen was PBMCs. Every receptor here comes from a man aged 50 or older in good health.

V usage is TRBV30 and J usage is TRBJ2-1, with D maybe TRBD2 (6 bases). This CDR3 is 14 amino acids long. Germline CDR1 and CDR2: GTSNPN and SVGIG (reference sequence). V gave up 0 bases and J gave up 12 bases, with 18 bases separating them. CDR3 sequence reads: CAWSVRGPPGGQFF. The CDR3 coding sequence is TGTGCCTGGAGTGTACGGGGCCCCCCCGGGGGGCAGTTCTTC.

Many counts were recorded for this clonotype. The rearrangement links TRBV28 to TRBJ1-1, with D possibly being TRBD1 (5 bases). Trimming cost V 4 bases and J 7 bases, with 13 bases left between them. There are 13 residues in the CDR3. Germline V gene data show CDR1 as MDHEN and CDR2 as SYDVKM. The CDR3 DNA reads as TGTGCCAGCAGTTCCCCGGGGACGGTTGAAGCTTTCTTT. It specifies CASSSPGTVEAFF.

There are many counts of this clonotype. The gene calls are TRBV11-2 and TRBJ2-5; D is unresolved. CDR3 length: 12 residues. Between the trimmed V and J ends, which lost 5 bases and 2 bases, there was a span of 6 bases. Germline lookup yields CDR1 SGHAT and CDR2 FQNNGV. CDR3 residues: CASSPTQETQYF. CDR3 in DNA: TGTGCCAGCAGCCCGACTCAAGAGACCCAGTACTTC.

This clonotype occurred many times. This chain connects TRBV20-1 to TRBJ2-5; 11 bases fit TRBD2. Germline V gene lookup returns CDR1 DFQATT and CDR2 SNEGSKA (reference sequence). V shed 0 bases and J 2 bases; nucleotides not matched to a gene: 8. The CDR3 is 17 amino acids. Here the CDR3 reads CSARDSPGTSGQETQYF. The CDR3 DNA reads TGCAGTGCTAGAGATTCGCCAGGGACTAGCGGACAAGAGACCCAGTACTTC.

This chain joins TRBV24-1 and TRBJ2-7, with 9 bases matching TRBD1. The CDR3 extends over 12 amino acids. Germline CDR1 reads KGHDR; CDR2 reads SFDVKD. Trimming at V came to 11 bases and at J to 2 bases, leaving 3 bases not matched to a gene. CDR3 sequence (DNA): TGTGCCAACGGACAGGGGACCTACGAGCAGTACTTC. Its protein is CANGQGTYEQYF.

The sample holds a few counts of this clonotype. One junction end disagrees with the germline gene, perhaps due to a read error. V and J are TRBV27 and TRBJ2-3, with 16 bases that match TRBD2. This CDR3 is 15 amino acids long. CDR1 is MNHEY, CDR2 SMNVEV, per germline (reference sequence). CDR3 nucleotides: TGTGCCAGCAGTGGGCCGGGACTAGCGGGAGGGCCACGCCACTTT. Protein sequence: CASSGPGLAGGPRHF.

Ten or more counts support this clonotype. The rearrangement joins TRBV2 to TRBJ1-5; D is unresolved. CDR1 and CDR2 (germline): SNHLY, FYNNEI. This CDR3 comprises 14 residues. V was cut by 4 bases and J by 4 bases, with 11 bases left in between. CDR3 in amino acids: CASSVTGRNQPQHF. As DNA, the CDR3 is TGTGCCAGCAGTGTAACTGGGAGAAATCAGCCCCAGCATTTT.

In this sample, this clonotype turned up many times. The chain carries TRBV7-9 and TRBJ1-2; D is unresolved. The germline V gene encodes CDR1 SEHNR and CDR2 FQNEAQ (reference sequence). V shed 2 bases and J shed 0 bases, with 10 bases lying between them. CDR3 length: 15 residues. CDR3 in DNA: TGTGCCAGCAGCTTAAATTGGCCACCTAACTATGGCTACACCTTC. It is translated as CASSLNWPPNYGYTF.

Notes on this clonotype: A clone one base away is much larger, so this may be a read error. CDR3 nucleotide sequence: TGTGCCAGCAGCCCCGGACAGGGGGTGGAAAACCTGTTTTTT. It encodes CASSPGQGVENLFF. The rearrangement links TRBV7-9 to TRBJ1-4; 10 bases are a match to TRBD1. The CDR3 runs 14 residues. The germline V gene has CDR1 SEHNR and CDR2 FQNEAQ (reference sequence).

The gene calls are TRBV5-1 and TRBJ2-7, with D tentatively TRBD2 (5 bases). Germline CDR1 SGHRS, CDR2 YFSETQ. Trimming shortened V by 4 bases and J by 1 base, and 9 bases separated the two germline ends. The CDR3 consists of 13 residues. The CDR3 spells CASSATGSYEQYF. In DNA form, the CDR3 reads TGCGCCAGCAGCGCTACGGGATCCTACGAGCAGTACTTC.